This T cell receptor (beta chain) emerged from a study of blood T cells in healthy people across ages. Whole-study context: T cells yielded about one barcoded beta molecule per two cells through template switching. General study points: In older individuals, TCR beta diversity per million T cells was lower, falling roughly linearly with age.

The table lists this clonotype with a few counts. Its antigen is unknown. Donation came from healthy Caucasian individuals in Russia who were aged about 6 to 90. PCR was performed a second time for about 6 to 12 cycles using a sample-barcoded 5' primer and a J-beta primer mix. TCRdb re-called the 5' RACE reads with MiXCR, one entry per CDR3 protein. This sample yields some 1.5 million distinct CDR3 sequences, of which under 30% are seen a single time; 7% to 9% belongs to the top ten. Germline V CDR1 and CDR2: SGHRS, YFSETQ. This CDR3 has 14 residues. V was shortened by 4 bases and J by 9 bases, with 16 bases between the two germline ends.

The chain links TRBV5-1 to TRBJ2-2; the D gene could be TRBD1 or TRBD2 (5 bases each). Sequencing was performed on blood. This clonotype originated in a woman between 25 and 40 years old in good health. The CDR3 region has the DNA TGCGCCAGCAGCCCCGGGACCCCTGGCCGGGAGCTGTTTTTT. This translates into CASSPGTPGRELFF.